This T cell receptor (beta chain) was recorded in a study of cytomegalovirus exposure and HLA in healthy donors. Study-level information: Most donors, 70% to 85% of approximately 400 genotyped, fell in the Caucasian-associated ancestry cluster.

Researchers ran the PCR with 60 Vbeta and 13 Jbeta primers. Some clones are missing from TCRdb's copy, which holds only in-frame ones; the method was immunoSEQ multiplex PCR. The data hold some 130,000 clones, with roughly four fifths observed a single time. Germline V lookup: CDR1 SGHTA, CDR2 FQGNSA. The V gene end was trimmed by 4 bases and the J gene end by 5 bases; junction bases not matched to a gene: 15. CDR3 length: 17 amino acids. Material: PBMCs. This sequence originates from a woman aged 50 to 60 in good health and CMV-seronegative. The J gene is TRBJ2-3, the V gene TRBV7-2, with 7 bases aligning to TRBD2. CDR3 sequence: CASSYQRTSFDVDTQYF. The DNA for the CDR3 is TGTGCCAGCAGCTACCAACGGACTAGTTTTGATGTAGATACGCAGTATTTT.